This TCR beta chain appears in the sequencing data of a study of OX40 agonist ivuxolimab in advanced cancers. Study-wide context: Having had anti-PD-1, anti-PD-L1 or anti-CTLA-4 therapy before was allowed, and around 39% had some. Study-wide results and limits: Partial responders at 0.1-3.0 mg/kg showed near-lowest clonal expansion.

The germline CDR1 and CDR2 sequences are SGHTS and YDEGEE. Losses at the gene ends were 4 bases for V and 5 bases for J; bases not matched to a gene: 7. CDR3 length: 15 amino acids. Of note for this clone: Its antigen is not identified.

Clones were sequenced by immunoSEQ multiplex PCR, and TCRdb holds only the in-frame ones, with some missing. In the table there are almost 70,000 clones, about 80% of which are singletons. The sample here was CD4+ or CD8+ T cells sorted from blood, taken in a trial of the OX40 agonist ivuxolimab. The chain combines TRBV5-8 with TRBJ1-5; 9 positions match TRBD1. This TCR derives from an adult with an advanced solid tumor such as melanoma, head and neck, liver or kidney cancer. The CDR3 is CASSPGTGIDQPQHF. Written as DNA, the CDR3 is TGTGCCAGCAGCCCCGGGACAGGGATCGATCAGCCCCAGCATTTT. The full variable domain, its missing parts supplied by reference TRBV5-8 and TRBJ1-5, is EAGVTQSPTHLIKTRGQQATLRCSPISGHTSVYWYQQALGLGLQFLLWYDEGEERNRGNFPPRFSGRQFPNYSSELNVNALELEDSALYLCASSPGTGIDQPQHFGDGTRLSIL.